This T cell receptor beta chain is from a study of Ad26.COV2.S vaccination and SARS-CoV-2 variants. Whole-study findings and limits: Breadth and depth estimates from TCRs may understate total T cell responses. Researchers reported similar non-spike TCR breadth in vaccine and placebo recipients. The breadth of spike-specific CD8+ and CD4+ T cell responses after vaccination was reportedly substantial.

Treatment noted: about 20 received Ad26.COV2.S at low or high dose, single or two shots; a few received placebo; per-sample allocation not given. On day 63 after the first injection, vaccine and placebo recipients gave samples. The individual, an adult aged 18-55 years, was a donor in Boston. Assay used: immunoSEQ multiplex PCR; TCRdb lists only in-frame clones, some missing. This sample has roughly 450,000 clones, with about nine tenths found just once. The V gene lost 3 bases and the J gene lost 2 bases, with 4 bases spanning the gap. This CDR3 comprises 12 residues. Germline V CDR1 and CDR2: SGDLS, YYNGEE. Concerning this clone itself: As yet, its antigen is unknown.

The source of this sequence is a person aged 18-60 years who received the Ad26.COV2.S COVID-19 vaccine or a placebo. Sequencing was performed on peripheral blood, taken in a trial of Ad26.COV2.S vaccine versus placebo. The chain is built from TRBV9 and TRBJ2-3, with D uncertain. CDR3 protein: CASSDTTDTQYF. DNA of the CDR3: TGTGCCAGCAGCGACACCACAGATACGCAGTATTTT.